A single sample gave rise to the 31 T cell receptor beta chains below, sequenced in a study of neurological immune-mediated disorders. TCRdb re-called the 5' RACE reads through MiXCR, storing one row per CDR3 protein. The sample lists about 38,000 distinct CDR3 sequences, approximately 4.4% seen once, with around 9.7% in the top ten. Sample: CD4+ T cells from blood. These TCRs come from a young man in good health.

This clonotype was detected many times. CDR3 DNA: TGTGCCACCAGTGATGATAGATACAATGAGCAGTTCTTC. Protein sequence: CATSDDRYNEQFF. The genes are TRBV24-1 and TRBJ2-1; D uncertain. The CDR3 runs to 13 residues. Germline CDR1 is KGHDR and CDR2 is SFDVKD. Trimming stripped 3 bases from V and 4 bases from J, with 6 bases between.

By sample share, this clonotype is medium-sized. The gene calls are TRBV10-3 and TRBJ1-1, with 10 bases fitting TRBD1. This CDR3 spans 15 amino acids. CDR1 ENHRY and CDR2 SYGVKD come from the germline V gene. Losses at the gene ends were 6 bases for V and 3 bases for J; bases not matched to a gene: 7. The CDR3 loop reads CAISETTGGYTEAFF. CDR3 in DNA: TGTGCCATCAGCGAAACGACAGGGGGCTACACTGAAGCTTTCTTT.

This clonotype was detected many times. CDR3 sequence (DNA): TGCAGTGCTAGAGGTAGTGGGGGGGGCTACACCCTCACAGATACGCAGTATTTT. It specifies CSARGSGGGYTLTDTQYF. The chain uses TRBV20-1 and TRBJ2-3, with D possibly being TRBD2 (7 bases). Deletions cut 1 base from V and 2 bases from J, with 22 bases between. The CDR3 runs to 18 residues. Germline CDR1 reads DFQATT; CDR2 reads SNEGSKA (reference sequence).

This clonotype was detected many times. V is TRBV28 and J is TRBJ1-2; no clear D. Germline V lookup: CDR1 MDHEN, CDR2 SYDVKM. V was trimmed by 11 bases and J by 4 bases, leaving 14 bases between them. The CDR3 contains 12 residues. The CDR3 DNA is TGTGCCCTACATAGTTTAGTCTATGGCTACACCTTC. This sequence encodes CALHSLVYGYTF.

This clonotype was counted many times. V is TRBV14 and J is TRBJ2-3; maybe TRBD2 (6 bases). The V gene's germline CDR1 is SGHDN and CDR2 FVKESK. This CDR3 region has 13 residues. Deletions cut 5 bases from V and 8 bases from J, with 14 bases between. The CDR3 sequence: CASSFGTLITQYF. The CDR3 bases are TGTGCCAGCAGCTTCGGGACTCTTATTACGCAGTATTTT.

At least ten counts were recorded for this clonotype. The gene calls are TRBV20-1 and TRBJ2-1; D ambiguous. V was trimmed by 6 bases and J by 8 bases, leaving 14 bases between them. Germline CDR1 is DFQATT and CDR2 is SNEGSKA (reference sequence). The CDR3 consists of 12 residues. The CDR3 DNA follows: TGCAGTGCCCCTGTCCGAGGACATGAGCAGTTCTTC. Residues: CSAPVRGHEQFF.

The sample holds many counts of this clonotype. This chain joins TRBV5-1 and TRBJ2-3; D gene ambiguous. Per the germline V gene, CDR1 is SGHRS and CDR2 is YFSETQ. This CDR3 spans 15 amino acids. V lost 4 bases and J 4 bases, leaving 16 bases between the germline ends. The CDR3 sequence is CASSTNWDFPDTQYF. CDR3 DNA: TGCGCCAGCAGCACGAACTGGGATTTCCCAGATACGCAGTATTTT.

This clonotype was seen many times. This chain links TRBV6-6 with TRBJ2-3; D is tentatively TRBD1 or TRBD2 (5 bases each). V lost 5 bases, J lost 2 bases, and 17 bases lay in between. This CDR3 contains 16 residues. Germline values: CDR1 MNHNY, CDR2 SVGAGI (reference sequence). CDR3 in DNA: TGTGCCAGCAGTCGGTTCGGGACCTCCGTCACAGATACGCAGTATTTT. It yields the protein CASSRFGTSVTDTQYF.

In its sample, this clonotype was seen many times. The V and J genes are TRBV6-6 and TRBJ2-3; no clear D. This CDR3 has 14 amino acids. The V end lost 6 bases, the J end lost 0 bases, and 10 bases lay between the germline ends. Per the germline V gene, CDR1 is MNHNY and CDR2 is SVGAGI (reference sequence). The DNA for the CDR3 is TGTGCCAGCAGGTCGTCCGGGAGCACAGATACGCAGTATTTT. As protein: CASRSSGSTDTQYF.

This clonotype was recorded at least ten times. The rearrangement uses TRBV5-1 and TRBJ2-3; no firm D call. CDR1 and CDR2 from the germline V gene are SGHRS and YFSETQ. This CDR3 is 12 amino acids long. V lost 0 bases to trimming and J lost 6 bases, with 5 bases between them. The CDR3 coding sequence is TGCGCCAGCAGCTTGGTTAGGGATACGCAGTATTTT. The encoded protein is CASSLVRDTQYF.

The V call is TRBV20-1, the J call TRBJ2-7; the match to TRBD2 covers 11 bases. With V trimmed by 6 bases and J by 2 bases, 3 bases remained unmatched. There are 13 residues in the CDR3. The germline gives CDR1 DFQATT, CDR2 SNEGSKA (reference sequence). The CDR3 nucleotides are TGCAGTGCCGTTAGCGGGGGGGCCTACGAGCAGTACTTC. It codes for CSAVSGGAYEQYF.

This clonotype was picked up many times. This sequence joins TRBV7-9 and TRBJ1-4; perhaps TRBD1 as D (6 bases). The CDR3 length is 14 residues. V was trimmed by 5 bases and J by 7 bases, leaving 14 bases between them. Germline loops: CDR1 SEHNR, CDR2 FQNEAQ (reference sequence). The CDR3 region has the DNA TGTGCCAGCAGCAGACAGGCTGGGATTGAAAAACTGTTTTTT. Translation gives CASSRQAGIEKLFF.

In this sample, this clonotype turned up many times. The V gene is TRBV2, the J gene TRBJ1-2; possibly TRBD1 for D (6 bases). This CDR3 region has 12 residues. Germline assignment: CDR1 SNHLY and CDR2 FYNNEI. Trimming stripped 6 bases from V and 6 bases from J, with 11 bases between. CDR3 in amino acids: CASRQGEDGYTF. The CDR3, as DNA: TGTGCCAGCAGACAGGGTGAGGATGGCTACACCTTC.

This clonotype was seen at least ten times. The chain recombines TRBV7-3 with TRBJ1-1; D gene unclear. Trimming pared 0 bases from V and 3 bases from J, leaving 5 bases between. CDR1 SGHTA and CDR2 FQGTGA come from the germline V gene. CDR3 length equals 13 residues. In DNA, the CDR3 is TGTGCCAGCAGCTTAACATTTGACACTGAAGCTTTCTTT. Translated: CASSLTFDTEAFF. The full variable domain, rest sourced from reference TRBV7-3 and TRBJ1-1, is GAGVSQTPSNKVTEKGKYVELRCDPISGHTALYWYRQSLGQGPEFLIYFQGTGAADDSGLPNDRFFAVRPEGSVSTLKIQRTERGDSAVYLCASSLTFDTEAFFGQGTRLTVV.

This clonotype has at least ten counts. The chain combines TRBV6-2 or TRBV6-3 with TRBJ2-1; TRBD2 agrees at 12 bases. With 6 bases clipped from V and 4 bases from J, the junction kept 4 bases outside the gene matches. This CDR3 has 15 residues. Germline CDR1 reads MNHEY; CDR2 reads SVGEGT. The CDR3 DNA is TGTGCCAGCAGACGGACTAGCGGGGAATACAATGAGCAGTTCTTC. This encodes CASRRTSGEYNEQFF.

In this sample, this clonotype turned up many times. The chain employs TRBV20-1 and TRBJ1-5; D not resolved. Looked up from germline, CDR1 is DFQATT and CDR2 is SNEGSKA (reference sequence). V gave up 6 bases and J gave up 1 base, with 7 bases separating them. The CDR3 covers 12 residues. The CDR3: CSAKQSNQPQHF. The CDR3 DNA sequence: TGCAGTGCAAAACAGAGCAATCAGCCCCAGCATTTT.

In its sample, this clonotype was seen many times. The rearrangement links TRBV5-1 to TRBJ1-4; TRBD1 aligns across 7 bases. J lost 8 bases, V lost 4 bases, and 14 bases had no gene match. CDR1 is SGHRS and CDR2 is YFSETQ in the germline V gene. CDR3 size: 16 residues. Here the CDR3 DNA reads TGCGCCAGCAGCGCTGGCCGACAGGGAGGGATGGAAAAACTGTTTTTT. It encodes CASSAGRQGGMEKLFF.

This clonotype was detected ten times or more. V usage is TRBV11-2 and J usage is TRBJ2-5; 9 bases line up with TRBD1. The CDR3 length is 14 residues. V was clipped by 3 bases and J by 5 bases; unmatched bases: 4. The germline CDR1 and CDR2 sequences are SGHAT and FQNNGV. CDR3 coding DNA: TGTGCCAGCAGCTTCGGGACAGGGACGGAGACCCAGTACTTC. Amino acids: CASSFGTGTETQYF.

There are many counts of this clonotype. The genes are TRBV5-1 and TRBJ2-2; no firm D call. CDR1 and CDR2 from the germline V gene are SGHRS and YFSETQ. Trimming removed 0 bases from V and 2 bases from J, with 8 bases in between. The CDR3 is made up of 15 amino acids. CDR3 DNA: TGCGCCAGCAGCTTGGAAGGTCGAAACACCGGGGAGCTGTTTTTT. Protein sequence: CASSLEGRNTGELFF.

This clonotype was found many times. This rearrangement joins TRBV29-1 to TRBJ1-4, with TRBD1 as a possible D gene (5 bases). This CDR3 is built from 14 residues. With 6 bases removed from V and 8 bases from J, the gap between germline ends came to 19 bases. CDR1 is SQVTM, CDR2 ANQGSEA, per germline. CDR3 in amino acids: CSVYRGGGNEKLFF. CDR3 nucleotides: TGCAGCGTGTATAGGGGAGGAGGTAACGAAAAACTGTTTTTT.

This clonotype has at least ten counts. V is TRBV6-5 and J is TRBJ2-1, with TRBD2 matching over 12 bases. The V gene end was trimmed by 6 bases and the J gene end by 4 bases; junction bases not matched to a gene: 4. There are 15 residues in the CDR3. Germline loops: CDR1 MNHEY, CDR2 SVGAGI. The CDR3 bases are TGTGCCAGCAGACTCACTAGCGGGAGGTACAATGAGCAGTTCTTC. It encodes CASRLTSGRYNEQFF.

This clonotype was seen many times. The gene calls are TRBV5-1 and TRBJ1-6; weak D call: TRBD1 (5 bases). The CDR3 runs 15 residues. From germline, CDR1 is SGHRS and CDR2 YFSETQ. V lost 5 bases, J lost 9 bases, and 18 bases lay in between. This chain's CDR3 is CASRQDFSYGSPLHF. As DNA, the CDR3 is TGCGCCAGCAGACAGGACTTTAGTTACGGTTCACCCCTCCACTTT.

This clonotype was detected ten times or more. A read error may produce the germline difference seen at one junction end. The V gene is TRBV7-7, the J gene TRBJ1-6; 7 bases align to TRBD1. The CDR3 has 16 amino acids. CDR1 is SSHAT and CDR2 is FNYEAQ in the germline V gene (reference sequence). In DNA, the CDR3 is TGTGCTAGCAGACATAAGGACAGGCCTTATAATTCACCCCTCCACTTT. Translation gives CASRHKDRPYNSPLHF.

This clonotype was observed at least ten times. This chain links TRBV27 with TRBJ2-7; tentative D call: TRBD2 (5 bases). The ends were cut back, 5 bases at V and 2 bases at J, with 13 bases in the middle. The CDR3 contains 14 residues. Germline CDR1 reads MNHEY; CDR2 reads SMNVEV (reference sequence). This CDR3 is CASSPRSGTYEQYF. As DNA, the CDR3 is TGTGCCAGCAGTCCTCGTTCCGGGACCTACGAGCAGTACTTC.

Ten or more counts support this clonotype. The chain links TRBV25-1 to TRBJ1-2; 7 nucleotides match TRBD1. V was pared by 7 bases and J by 3 bases, with 5 bases of the junction left unmatched. The CDR3 spans 13 residues. Germline values: CDR1 MGHDK, CDR2 SYGVNS. The CDR3 bases are TGTGCCAGCAACTCGACAGGGCACTATGGCTACACCTTC. This gives the protein CASNSTGHYGYTF.

This clonotype was observed at least ten times. V is TRBV20-1 and J is TRBJ1-1; weak D call: TRBD1 (5 bases). Trimming cost V 1 base and J 5 bases, with 11 bases left between them. This CDR3 is built from 13 residues. Germline-derived CDR1 and CDR2 are DFQATT and SNEGSKA (reference sequence). The CDR3 sequence is CSARGDAETEAFF. The CDR3 DNA is TGCAGTGCTAGAGGGGACGCCGAGACTGAAGCTTTCTTT.

This clonotype was observed at least ten times. The chain has TRBV10-3 and TRBJ1-3; D not certain. V was trimmed by 8 bases and J by 0 bases, leaving 5 bases between them. CDR3 length: 12 residues. Germline CDR1 ENHRY, CDR2 SYGVKD. This chain's CDR3 is CAIGPSGNTIYF. In DNA form, the CDR3 reads TGTGCCATCGGTCCCTCTGGAAACACCATATATTTT.

This clonotype was counted at least ten times. This chain connects TRBV12-5 to TRBJ1-1; D gene uncertain. Germline V lookup: CDR1 LGHNT, CDR2 FRNRAP. V gave up 1 base and J gave up 4 bases, with 10 bases separating them. The CDR3 sequence is 14 residues long. CDR3 sequence reads: CASGLDSKGTEAFF. The CDR3 DNA sequence: TGTGCTAGTGGTTTGGACAGTAAGGGCACTGAAGCTTTCTTT.

This clonotype was recorded many times. The chain links TRBV12-3 or TRBV12-4 to TRBJ2-5, with D perhaps assigned TRBD1 or TRBD2 (5 bases each). The V end was cut by 10 bases, the J end by 8 bases, with 23 bases between. CDR3 length: 14 residues. CDR3 sequence reads: CATGIPTGTSTQYF. The CDR3 nucleotides are TGTGCCACCGGCATTCCAACGGGGACCTCAACCCAGTACTTC.

This clonotype was recorded at least ten times. The chain links TRBV5-4 to TRBJ1-2; 7 nucleotides agree with TRBD1. The CDR3 covers 16 residues. Trimming at V came to 5 bases and at J to 0 bases, leaving 10 bases not matched to a gene. From germline, CDR1 is SGHNT and CDR2 YYREEE (reference sequence). The CDR3 DNA sequence: TGTGCCAGCAGACTACTCGGACAGGCCGCTAACTATGGCTACACCTTC. Translating it yields CASRLLGQAANYGYTF.

This clonotype was observed at least ten times. The chain employs TRBV20-1 and TRBJ1-2; D unclear. The ends were cut back, 7 bases at V and 3 bases at J, with 21 bases in the middle. Germline V gives CDR1 DFQATT, CDR2 SNEGSKA (reference sequence). This CDR3 region has 15 residues. The CDR3, as DNA: TGCAGTGTAATCCGACCGGGGTATCGGGACTATGGCTACACCTTC. It specifies CSVIRPGYRDYGYTF.